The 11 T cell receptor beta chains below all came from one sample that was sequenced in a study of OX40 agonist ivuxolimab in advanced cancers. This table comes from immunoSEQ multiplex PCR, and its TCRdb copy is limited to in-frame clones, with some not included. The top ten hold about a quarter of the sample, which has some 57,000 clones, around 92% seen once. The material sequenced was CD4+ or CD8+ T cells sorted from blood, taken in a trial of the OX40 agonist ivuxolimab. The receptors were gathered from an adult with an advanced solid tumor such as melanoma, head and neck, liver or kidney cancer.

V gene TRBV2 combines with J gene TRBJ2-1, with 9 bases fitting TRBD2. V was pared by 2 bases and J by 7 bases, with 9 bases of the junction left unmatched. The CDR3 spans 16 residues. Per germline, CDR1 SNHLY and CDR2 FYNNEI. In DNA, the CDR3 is TGTGCCAGCAGTGAAATGTCTCTAGCGGGGAGGAATGAGCAGTTCTTC. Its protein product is CASSEMSLAGRNEQFF.

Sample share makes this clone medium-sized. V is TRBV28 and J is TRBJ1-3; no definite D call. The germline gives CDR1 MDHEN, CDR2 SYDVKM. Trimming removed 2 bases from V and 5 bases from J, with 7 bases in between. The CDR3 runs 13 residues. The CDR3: CASSLVERNTIYF. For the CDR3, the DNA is TGTGCCAGCAGTTTAGTCGAAAGAAACACCATATATTTT. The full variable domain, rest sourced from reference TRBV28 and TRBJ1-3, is DVKVTQSSRYLVKRTGEKVFLECVQDMDHENMFWYRQDPGLGLRLIYFSYDVKMKEKGDIPEGYSVSREKKERFSLILESASTNQTSMYLCASSLVERNTIYFGEGSWLTVV.

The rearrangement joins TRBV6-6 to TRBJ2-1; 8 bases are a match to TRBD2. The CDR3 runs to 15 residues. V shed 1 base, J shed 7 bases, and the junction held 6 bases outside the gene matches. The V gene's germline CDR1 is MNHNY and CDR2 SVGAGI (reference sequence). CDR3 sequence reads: CASSYLGLGRNEQFF. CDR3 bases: TGTGCCAGCAGTTACTTGGGACTAGGGAGAAATGAGCAGTTCTTC.

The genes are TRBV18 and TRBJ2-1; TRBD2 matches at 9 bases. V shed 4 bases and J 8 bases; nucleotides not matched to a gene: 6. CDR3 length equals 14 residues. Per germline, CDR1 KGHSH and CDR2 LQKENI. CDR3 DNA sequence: TGTGCCAGCTCACATGGACTAGCGAGGGATGAGCAGTTCTTC. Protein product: CASSHGLARDEQFF. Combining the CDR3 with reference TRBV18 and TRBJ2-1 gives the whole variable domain NAGVMQNPRHLVRRRGQEARLRCSPMKGHSHVYWYRQLPEEGLKFMVYLQKENIIDESGMPKERFSAEFPKEGPSILRIQQVVRGDSAAYFCASSHGLARDEQFFGPGTRLTVL.

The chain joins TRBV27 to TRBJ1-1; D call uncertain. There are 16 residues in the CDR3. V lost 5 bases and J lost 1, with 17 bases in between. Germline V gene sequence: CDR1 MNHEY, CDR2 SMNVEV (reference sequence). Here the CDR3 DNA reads TGTGCCAGCAGTGCGACCCTTGGTTCGGGGAACACTGAAGCTTTCTTT. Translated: CASSATLGSGNTEAFF.

The CDR3 sequence is CASSQEGGADTQYF. CDR3 nucleotide sequence: TGCGCCAGCAGCCAAGAAGGGGGTGCAGATACGCAGTATTTT. The gene calls are TRBV4-3 and TRBJ2-3; D is perhaps TRBD1 (6 bases). Between the trimmed V and J ends, which lost 0 bases and 4 bases, there was a span of 8 bases. The CDR3 consists of 14 residues. The V gene's germline CDR1 is LGHNA and CDR2 YSLEER.

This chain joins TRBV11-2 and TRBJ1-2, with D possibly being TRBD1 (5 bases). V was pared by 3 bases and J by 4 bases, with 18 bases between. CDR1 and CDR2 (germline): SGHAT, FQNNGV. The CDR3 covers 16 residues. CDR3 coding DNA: TGTGCCAGCAGCTTTAGGGTCCGGGACTCGCCCTATGGCTACACCTTC. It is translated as CASSFRVRDSPYGYTF.

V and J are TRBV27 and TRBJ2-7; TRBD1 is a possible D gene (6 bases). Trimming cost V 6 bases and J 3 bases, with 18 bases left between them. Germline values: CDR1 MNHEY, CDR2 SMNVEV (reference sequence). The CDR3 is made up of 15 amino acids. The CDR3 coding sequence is TGTGCCAGCAGGGGTACAGGGTTGGCCTACTACGAGCAGTACTTC. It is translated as CASRGTGLAYYEQYF.

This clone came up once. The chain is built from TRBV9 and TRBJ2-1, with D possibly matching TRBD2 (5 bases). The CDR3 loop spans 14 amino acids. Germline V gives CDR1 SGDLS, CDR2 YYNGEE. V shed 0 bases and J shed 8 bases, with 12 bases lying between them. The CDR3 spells CASSVELGHDEQFF. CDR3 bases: TGTGCCAGCAGCGTAGAACTAGGGCACGATGAGCAGTTCTTC.

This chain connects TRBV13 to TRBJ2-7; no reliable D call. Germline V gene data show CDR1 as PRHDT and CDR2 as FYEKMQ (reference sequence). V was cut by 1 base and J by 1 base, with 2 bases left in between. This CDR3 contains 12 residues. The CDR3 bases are TGTGCCAGCAGCTTAGTGTCCTACGAGCAGTACTTC. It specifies CASSLVSYEQYF.

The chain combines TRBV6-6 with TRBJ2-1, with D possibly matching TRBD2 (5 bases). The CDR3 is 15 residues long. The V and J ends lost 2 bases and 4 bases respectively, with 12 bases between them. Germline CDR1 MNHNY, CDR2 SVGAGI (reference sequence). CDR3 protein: CASSYLSAAYNEQFF. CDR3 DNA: TGTGCCAGCAGTTACCTGTCAGCGGCGTACAATGAGCAGTTCTTC.